Following are 16 T cell receptor beta chains from one sample sequenced in a study of T cells in localized non-small cell lung cancer. Clones were sequenced by immunoSEQ multiplex PCR, and TCRdb holds only the in-frame ones, with some missing. This repertoire shows about 31,000 clones, 94% found once; its top ten account for about 0.7%. Sequenced here: peripheral blood, sampled before any cancer treatment. These receptors came from a woman aged 40 to 75 with stage I lung adenocarcinoma.

The chain is built from TRBV5-8 and TRBJ1-1; D ambiguous. Deletions cut 4 bases from V and 1 base from J, with 11 bases between. The CDR3 extends over 14 amino acids. Germline V CDR1 and CDR2: SGHTS, YDEGEE. The CDR3 nucleotides are TGTGCCAGCAGCCTCCGGGGAGGGAACACTGAAGCTTTCTTT. Translating it yields CASSLRGGNTEAFF.

The chain joins TRBV5-6 to TRBJ1-1, with D hard to call. V lost 5 bases and J 4 bases, leaving 15 bases between the germline ends. The CDR3 length is 14 residues. Per the germline V gene, CDR1 is SGHDT and CDR2 is YYEEEE. The CDR3 protein is CASSRSWVGTEAFF. CDR3 DNA sequence: TGTGCCAGCAGTCGAAGTTGGGTGGGCACTGAAGCTTTCTTT.

The chain has TRBV5-1 and TRBJ1-1, with TRBD1 identical over 7 bases. This CDR3 comprises 16 residues. J gave up 4 bases and V 0 bases, and 9 bases lay outside the gene matches. Germline values: CDR1 SGHRS, CDR2 YFSETQ. The CDR3 loop is CASSLGYGTASTEAFF. In nucleotides, the CDR3 is TGCGCCAGCAGCTTGGGGTACGGGACAGCCTCCACTGAAGCTTTCTTT.

The CDR3, as DNA: TGCGCCAGCAGGGACAGCCTCAATGAGCAGTTCTTC. This gives the protein CASRDSLNEQFF. The V gene is TRBV4-1, the J gene TRBJ2-1, with a weak D call TRBD1 (6 bases). There are 12 residues in the CDR3. Germline V gives CDR1 MGHRA, CDR2 YSYEKL. The ends were cut back, 6 bases at V and 6 bases at J, with 9 bases in the middle.

The chain combines TRBV28 with TRBJ1-5; D is undetermined. The CDR3 is 12 residues long. Trimming removed 4 bases at V and 5 bases at J, with 6 bases between. Germline CDR1 MDHEN, CDR2 SYDVKM. The CDR3 region is CASSSSHQPQHF. CDR3 in DNA: TGTGCCAGCAGTTCGAGCCATCAGCCCCAGCATTTT.

V and J are TRBV29-1 and TRBJ2-7; 9 nucleotides line up with TRBD2. V shed 5 bases and J 7 bases; nucleotides not matched to a gene: 9. This CDR3 comprises 13 residues. CDR1 and CDR2 (germline): SQVTM, ANQGSEA. CDR3 nucleotide sequence: TGCAGCGTTCCGGGCGGGGGGGCCAGGGAGCAGTACTTC. Translating it yields CSVPGGGAREQYF.

Only a few counts were recorded for this clone. The chain combines TRBV15 with TRBJ1-1; D gene uncertain. CDR1 is LNHNV, CDR2 YYDKDF, per germline (reference sequence). V lost 1 base to trimming and J lost 1 base, with 7 bases between them. The CDR3 length is 14 residues. DNA for the CDR3: TGTGCCACCAGCAGAGTATCGCGGAACACTGAAGCTTTCTTT. Translated: CATSRVSRNTEAFF.

The rearrangement links TRBV4-1 to TRBJ2-3; TRBD2 aligns across 13 bases. Germline trimming cut 2 bases from V and 6 bases from J; bases unmatched to any gene: 8. The V gene's germline CDR1 is MGHRA and CDR2 YSYEKL. The CDR3 covers 17 residues. CDR3 in DNA: TGCGCCAGCAGCCAAAGGACTAGCGGGGGCCATGGGGATACGCAGTATTTT. Its translation is CASSQRTSGGHGDTQYF.

This clone was seen only once. This chain connects TRBV4-1 to TRBJ1-5; D is unclear. Between the trimmed V and J ends, which lost 2 bases and 9 bases, there was a span of 14 bases. CDR1 and CDR2 (germline): MGHRA, YSYEKL. The CDR3 spans 14 residues. CDR3 in DNA: TGCGCCAGCAGCCAAACCCCCTTCCTGGGGCCCCAGCATTTT. Residues: CASSQTPFLGPQHF.

This sequence joins TRBV14 and TRBJ2-7; 7 bases are a match to TRBD1. Germline trimming cut 4 bases from V and 2 bases from J; bases unmatched to any gene: 5. Germline values: CDR1 SGHDN, CDR2 FVKESK. The CDR3 is made up of 14 amino acids. The CDR3 loop reads CASSLTGTPYEQYF. The DNA of the CDR3 is TGTGCCAGCAGCCTGACAGGGACCCCCTACGAGCAGTACTTC.

V gene TRBV5-6 combines with J gene TRBJ1-1; TRBD1 matches at 12 bases. J lost 0 bases, V lost 0 bases, and 6 bases had no gene match. The CDR3 length is 18 residues. Germline assignment: CDR1 SGHDT and CDR2 YYEEEE. The CDR3 region has the DNA TGTGCCAGCAGCTTGGCGGCGGGACAGGGGGCCATGAACACTGAAGCTTTCTTT. This translates into CASSLAAGQGAMNTEAFF.

The chain combines TRBV9 with TRBJ2-7; TRBD2 is a possible D gene (6 bases). The CDR3 sequence is 15 residues long. V lost 3 bases to trimming and J lost 7 bases, with 20 bases between them. Per the germline V gene, CDR1 is SGDLS and CDR2 is YYNGEE. CDR3 protein: CASSEGLGEWEEQYF. CDR3 DNA: TGTGCCAGCAGCGAGGGACTGGGGGAATGGGAAGAGCAGTACTTC.

The rearrangement joins TRBV5-1 to TRBJ2-3; D gene ambiguous. V dropped 3 bases and J dropped 2 bases, with 4 bases sitting between them. The CDR3 spans 12 residues. CDR1 SGHRS and CDR2 YFSETQ come from the germline V gene. The CDR3 nucleotides are TGCGCCAGCAGCTACGACACAGATACGCAGTATTTT. This encodes CASSYDTDTQYF.

The gene calls are TRBV2 and TRBJ2-2; TRBD1 is a possible D gene (6 bases). The V end lost 4 bases, the J end lost 4 bases, and 7 bases lay between the germline ends. There are 13 residues in the CDR3. Germline V lookup: CDR1 SNHLY, CDR2 FYNNEI. CDR3 protein: CASSAQGTGELFF. In DNA, the CDR3 is TGTGCCAGCAGTGCACAGGGCACCGGGGAGCTGTTTTTT.

The table lists this clone with a count of one. J is TRBJ2-7 and V is TRBV4-1; 9 nucleotides align to TRBD1. CDR1 MGHRA and CDR2 YSYEKL come from the germline V gene. J gave up 3 bases and V 4 bases, and 7 bases lay outside the gene matches. The CDR3 is 15 residues long. The CDR3 sequence is CASSLQGQGGYEQYF. Here the CDR3 DNA reads TGCGCCAGCAGCCTTCAGGGACAGGGCGGCTACGAGCAGTACTTC.

The chain joins TRBV2 to TRBJ1-5; 7 bases line up with TRBD1. This CDR3 spans 15 amino acids. V gave up 6 bases and J gave up 3 bases; unmatched junction bases: 8. From germline, CDR1 is SNHLY and CDR2 FYNNEI. Written as DNA, the CDR3 is TGTGCCAGCAGCCAAGACAGGGCGATCAATCAGCCCCAGCATTTT. This translates into CASSQDRAINQPQHF.